The 20 T cell receptor beta chains given below trace back to one sample, sequenced in a study of T cell responses to AZD1222 COVID-19 vaccine. Sequencing used immunoSEQ multiplex PCR; TCRdb keeps in-frame clones, though not all of them. The data contain about 150,000 clones, 88% of them seen just once; the ten biggest clones take up approximately 2.1%. This specimen consisted of peripheral blood, obtained on day 0 of AZD1222 vaccination. These receptors were taken from an adult in good health.

This chain links TRBV30 with TRBJ1-1; D uncertain. The CDR3 has 13 amino acids. V gave up 0 bases and J gave up 5 bases, with 10 bases separating them. Germline V gene sequence: CDR1 GTSNPN, CDR2 SVGIG (reference sequence). The CDR3 here is CAWSVLRSTEAFF. The CDR3 DNA follows: TGTGCCTGGAGTGTACTGCGTTCGACTGAAGCTTTCTTT. Together with reference TRBV30 and TRBJ1-1, the CDR3 gives the full variable domain: SQTIHQWPATLVQPVGSPLSLECTVEGTSNPNLYWYRQAAGRGLQLLFYSVGIGQISSEVPQNLSASRPQDRQFILSSKKLLLSDSGFYLCAWSVLRSTEAFFGQGTRLTVV.

This clone was counted between two and nine times. The rearrangement joins TRBV11-2 to TRBJ1-1; D is unresolved. The CDR3 is 15 amino acids. Deletions cut 4 bases from V and 4 bases from J, with 16 bases between. Per germline, CDR1 SGHAT and CDR2 FQNNGV. CDR3 in amino acids: CASSSSGGYATEAFF. CDR3 nucleotides: TGTGCCAGCAGCTCGTCCGGCGGATATGCCACTGAAGCTTTCTTT.

The genes are TRBV12-3 or TRBV12-4 and TRBJ1-6; D is uncertain. V gave up 2 bases and J gave up 7 bases, with 6 bases separating them. This CDR3 is 13 amino acids long. The CDR3 DNA sequence: TGTGCCAGCAGTTTATATGAGAATTCACCCCTCCACTTT. Protein: CASSLYENSPLHF.

This clone was observed a handful of times. The chain employs TRBV15 and TRBJ2-7; 9 bases agree with TRBD2. The length of the CDR3 is 16 residues. Germline V CDR1 and CDR2: LNHNV, YYDKDF (reference sequence). Germline trimming cut 5 bases from V and 5 bases from J; bases unmatched to any gene: 13. The CDR3 DNA reads TGTGCCACCAGCGCGGAGGTAGCGGGAGTAGGCAACGAGCAGTACTTC. The encoded protein is CATSAEVAGVGNEQYF.

The V and J genes are TRBV7-3 and TRBJ2-7, with 8 bases that match TRBD1. CDR3 length equals 13 residues. In germline, CDR1 is SGHTA, CDR2 FQGTGA. Trimming took 5 bases from V and 3 from J; bases not matched to a gene: 3. DNA for the CDR3: TGTGCCAGCAGCCCTACAGGGGGCTACGAGCAGTACTTC. Translating gives CASSPTGGYEQYF.

The chain is built from TRBV7-9 and TRBJ2-7; TRBD2 aligns across 8 bases. Germline CDR1 is SEHNR and CDR2 is FQNEAQ (reference sequence). Trimming at V came to 5 bases and at J to 4 bases, leaving 4 bases not matched to a gene. The CDR3 sequence is 13 residues long. This CDR3 is CASSGTSGYEQYF. The CDR3 nucleotides read TGTGCCAGCAGCGGAACTAGCGGTTACGAGCAGTACTTC.

The rearrangement links TRBV7-2 to TRBJ1-1; possibly TRBD1 for D (5 bases). V shed 1 base and J shed 11 bases, with 14 bases lying between them. The CDR3 extends over 13 amino acids. CDR1 and CDR2 from the germline V gene are SGHTA and FQGNSA. Here the CDR3 DNA reads TGTGCCAGCAGCTTAGAGCCGGGACGTGAGGCTTTCTTT. Encoded protein: CASSLEPGREAFF.

The chain links TRBV19 to TRBJ1-3; D may be TRBD1 (6 bases). CDR3 size: 15 residues. V was trimmed by 5 bases and J by 2 bases, leaving 13 bases between them. CDR1 and CDR2 (germline): LNHDA, SQIVND (reference sequence). CDR3 nucleotide sequence: TGTGCCAGTAGTGCCCAAACAGGGACTGGAAACACCATATATTTT. It is translated as CASSAQTGTGNTIYF.

The gene calls are TRBV7-9 and TRBJ2-2, with D tentatively TRBD1 (6 bases). The V end was cut by 5 bases, the J end by 0 bases, with 19 bases between. The germline gives CDR1 SEHNR, CDR2 FQNEAQ (reference sequence). The CDR3 has 18 residues. The CDR3 here is CASSPQGADSANTGELFF. CDR3 in DNA: TGTGCCAGCAGCCCCCAAGGGGCGGACAGCGCGAACACCGGGGAGCTGTTTTTT.

The rearrangement joins TRBV29-1 to TRBJ2-1; D tentatively fits TRBD1 or TRBD2 (6 bases each). The V gene lost 8 bases and the J gene lost 10 bases, with 21 bases spanning the gap. This CDR3 has 13 amino acids. CDR1 is SQVTM, CDR2 ANQGSEA, per germline. The CDR3 region is CSILGGNGGEQFF. In DNA form, the CDR3 reads TGCAGCATCTTAGGGGGGAACGGAGGGGAGCAGTTCTTC.

The chain links TRBV7-8 to TRBJ2-7, with unresolved D. The ends were cut back, 5 bases at V and 4 bases at J, with 21 bases in the middle. Germline V CDR1 and CDR2: SGHVS, FQNEAQ. The CDR3 totals 16 residues. The CDR3 region has the DNA TGTGCCAGCAGCCGAGAAACAACGAGGCTGCAGTACGAGCAGTACTTC. This translates into CASSRETTRLQYEQYF.

J is TRBJ1-1 and V is TRBV11-2; D is perhaps TRBD1 (6 bases). Trimming removed 1 base at V and 4 bases at J, with 10 bases between. This CDR3 comprises 14 residues. The germline CDR1 and CDR2 sequences are SGHAT and FQNNGV. The CDR3 sequence: CASSLGGGVTEAFF. As DNA, the CDR3 is TGTGCCAGCAGCTTAGGGGGGGGCGTCACTGAAGCTTTCTTT.

This chain joins TRBV5-6 and TRBJ1-1; perhaps TRBD1 as D (6 bases). Trimming took 1 base from V and 5 from J, leaving 12 bases between them. The CDR3 extends over 14 amino acids. Germline V gives CDR1 SGHDT, CDR2 YYEEEE. CDR3 nucleotides: TGTGCCAGCAGCTTGAGGGGGAGAGGAACTGAAGCTTTCTTT. It translates to CASSLRGRGTEAFF.

The V call is TRBV30, the J call TRBJ2-7, with D tentatively TRBD2 (5 bases). V was clipped by 2 bases and J by 7 bases, with 12 bases between them. Germline assignment: CDR1 GTSNPN and CDR2 SVGIG (reference sequence). The CDR3 totals 12 residues. CDR3 region: CAWSRGMREQYF. The CDR3 nucleotides read TGTGCCTGGAGTCGGGGAATGCGAGAGCAGTACTTC.

The J gene is TRBJ2-3, the V gene TRBV7-2; D gene unclear. The germline V and J ends were trimmed by 5 bases and 0 bases, with 9 bases remaining between them. The germline V gene has CDR1 SGHTA and CDR2 FQGNSA. This CDR3 spans 14 amino acids. CDR3 sequence: CASSPSSSTDTQYF. DNA for the CDR3: TGTGCCAGCAGCCCCTCTTCTAGCACAGATACGCAGTATTTT.

In this sample, this clone turned up once. The chain links TRBV7-2 to TRBJ1-1; tentatively, D is TRBD1 (5 bases). The CDR3 totals 14 residues. V shed 1 base and J shed 4 bases, with 10 bases lying between them. CDR1 and CDR2 (germline): SGHTA, FQGNSA. CDR3 nucleotides: TGTGCCAGCAGCTTAGTCCAGGGCCCCACTGAAGCTTTCTTT. Translated, it gives CASSLVQGPTEAFF.

The chain carries TRBV6-6 and TRBJ2-5; D is ambiguous. This CDR3 is built from 11 residues. CDR1 is MNHNY and CDR2 is SVGAGI in the germline V gene (reference sequence). V lost 7 bases, J lost 5 bases, and 8 bases lay in between. CDR3 DNA: TGTGCCAGCACTCAAGCGGAGACCCAGTACTTC. It specifies CASTQAETQYF.

V is TRBV7-2 and J is TRBJ1-6; tentative D call: TRBD1 (6 bases). The germline gives CDR1 SGHTA, CDR2 FQGNSA. V lost 5 bases, J lost 10 bases, and 21 bases lay in between. This CDR3 contains 16 residues. The DNA of the CDR3 is TGTGCCAGCAGCGCCCTAGGGGGGGGTTTAGGGTCACCCCTCCACTTT. It is translated as CASSALGGGLGSPLHF. Full variable domain (outside the CDR3, taken from reference TRBV7-2 and TRBJ1-6): GAGVSQSPSNKVTEKGKDVELRCDPISGHTALYWYRQSLGQGLEFLIYFQGNSAPDKSGLPSDRFSAERTGGSVSTLTIQRTQQEDSAVYLCASSALGGGLGSPLHFGNGTRLTVT.

This sequence joins TRBV23-1 and TRBJ1-2, with no clear D. Being an ORF, TRBV23-1 has a function that is uncertain. Trimming left V 1 base short and J 6 bases short, with 15 bases between. The CDR3 contains 15 residues. The CDR3 protein is CASSQFLWRLDGYTF. In nucleotides, the CDR3 is TGCGCCAGCAGTCAATTTCTCTGGAGGCTCGATGGCTACACCTTC.

The CDR3 DNA follows: TGTGCCAGCAGGAGTCTGGGGGCCGGACATAAGACTGAAGCTTTCTTT. It yields the protein CASRSLGAGHKTEAFF. The chain links TRBV27 to TRBJ1-1; D is possibly TRBD1 (6 bases). From germline, CDR1 is MNHEY and CDR2 SMNVEV (reference sequence). Trimming took off 6 bases at V and 5 bases at J, with 22 bases between the two ends. This CDR3 region has 16 residues.